This entry is about one T cell receptor beta chain. Its antigen is unidentified. The source of the sample is a study of cytomegalovirus exposure and HLA in healthy donors. Study-wide background: Genetic ancestry analysis placed under 90% of the approximately 400 donors that were genotyped in the Caucasian-associated cluster. Study conclusions and caveats: The study put 150 to 200 TCR beta chains on its list as cytomegalovirus-associated.

The CDR3 has 16 residues. Per germline, CDR1 KGHSH and CDR2 LQKENI. Trimming removed 2 bases from V and 1 base from J, with 12 bases in between. The PCR employed 60 Vbeta primers together with 13 Jbeta primers. The method was immunoSEQ multiplex PCR; TCRdb's version includes in-frame clones alone and lacks a portion of them. Of 91,000 or so clones listed, about 80% were seen once; the top ten hold around 5.3%. The sequenced sample was PBMCs. The sequence was collected from a man aged 25-40 years in good health and CMV-seropositive. The chain uses TRBV18 and TRBJ1-5; D uncertain. The chain's CDR3 is CASSPGGEFSNQPQHF. The DNA of the CDR3 is TGTGCCAGCTCACCAGGCGGGGAGTTCAGCAATCAGCCCCAGCATTTT.